The T cell receptor (beta chain) under discussion was sequenced for a study of blood T cell repertoires in COVID-19. In the study overall: The origin of the acute and convalescent COVID-19 samples was the United States, Italy and Spain. T cells, B-cell-depleted T cells, or PBMCs provided the cDNA or gDNA that served as material.

The CDR3 runs 16 residues. Germline CDR1 is KGHSH and CDR2 is LQKENI. With 3 bases removed from V and 6 bases from J, the gap between germline ends came to 17 bases. Per the original methods: Using reference gene primer amplification, nucleated cell counts were estimated. Sequenced by immunoSEQ multiplex PCR; TCRdb stores in-frame clones only, minus some. V and J calls and clone size follow that table, whereas D and trimming were derived from the DNA. The table has 110,000 or so clones, about 88% seen once. The receptor was isolated from a woman in her 70s who had recovered from COVID-19. Sequenced material: peripheral blood. The chain employs TRBV18 and TRBJ1-4; possibly TRBD1 for D (6 bases). CDR3 residues: CASSPFAGQGYEKLFF. For the CDR3, the DNA is TGTGCCAGCTCACCTTTTGCTGGGCAGGGGTATGAAAAACTGTTTTTT.